This T cell receptor (beta chain) was identified in a study of cytomegalovirus exposure and HLA in healthy donors. Study conclusions and caveats: TCR beta sequences reportedly predicted the HLA-A and HLA-B alleles of most subjects accurately.

The germline V gene has CDR1 SEHNR and CDR2 FQNEAQ (reference sequence). V lost 5 bases and J lost 0, with 16 bases in between. This CDR3 is built from 16 residues. The sample holds one count of this clone. Its antigen is not known. The PCR contained 60 Vbeta and 13 Jbeta primers. Libraries were prepared by immunoSEQ multiplex PCR; TCRdb keeps only in-frame clonotypes and omits some of them. The repertoire holds about 160,000 clones, with 65% to 85% as singletons. What was sequenced was PBMCs. The chain links TRBV7-9 to TRBJ1-2, with D perhaps TRBD1 (6 bases). This TCR came from a male donor in good health and CMV-seropositive. The CDR3 region has the DNA TGTGCCAGCAGCGTAGACAGGCGACCCTCTAACTATGGCTACACCTTC. This translates into CASSVDRRPSNYGYTF.